The source of this TCR beta chain is a study of cytomegalovirus exposure and HLA in healthy donors. Overall study findings and caveats: Because they were indistinguishable, some V segments, including TRBV6-2 and TRBV6-3, were excluded. Later on, analysis showed that most CMV-associated TCR beta chains appeared to be HLA-restricted.

Details on this clone: Its antigen is unidentified.

The V gene's germline CDR1 is MNHNS and CDR2 SASEGT. This CDR3 contains 13 residues. V lost 6 bases and J lost 8; bases outside the gene matches: 8. 13 Jbeta primers and 60 Vbeta primers were used for the PCR. As originally analysed: Unique TCR beta chains numbered around 80 million in a later analysis, with around 10 million shared. Some clones are missing from TCRdb's copy, which holds only in-frame ones; the method was immunoSEQ multiplex PCR. The V and J calls and clone size were taken over from that table, and D and trimming were inferred from the DNA. The sample comprises around 71,000 clones, approximately 57% of which are singletons, and roughly 5.6% rests with the top ten.

This TCR derives from a man aged 30 to 45 in good health and CMV-seropositive. Sequenced: PBMCs. The V call is TRBV6-1, the J call TRBJ1-2; 8 bases map to TRBD1. CDR3 residues: CASSKDRGGGYTF. The CDR3, as DNA: TGTGCCAGCAGCAAAGACAGGGGAGGCGGCTACACCTTC.